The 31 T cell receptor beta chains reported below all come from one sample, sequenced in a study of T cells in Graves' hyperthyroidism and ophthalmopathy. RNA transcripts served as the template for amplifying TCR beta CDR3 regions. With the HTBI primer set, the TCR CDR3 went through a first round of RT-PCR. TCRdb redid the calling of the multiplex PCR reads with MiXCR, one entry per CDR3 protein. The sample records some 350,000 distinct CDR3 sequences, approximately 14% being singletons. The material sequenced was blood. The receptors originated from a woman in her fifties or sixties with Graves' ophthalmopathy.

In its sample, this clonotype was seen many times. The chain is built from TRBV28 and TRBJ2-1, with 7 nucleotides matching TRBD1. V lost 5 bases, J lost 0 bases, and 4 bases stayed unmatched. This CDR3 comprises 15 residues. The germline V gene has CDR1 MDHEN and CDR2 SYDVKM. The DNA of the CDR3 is TGTGCCAGCAGTGCAGACAGGGTCTCCTACAATGAGCAGTTCTTC. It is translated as CASSADRVSYNEQFF.

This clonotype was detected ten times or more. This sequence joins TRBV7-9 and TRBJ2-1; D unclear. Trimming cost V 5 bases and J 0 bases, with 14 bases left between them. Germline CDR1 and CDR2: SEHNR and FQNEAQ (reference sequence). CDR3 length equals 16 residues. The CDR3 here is CASSKGAPSSYNEQFF. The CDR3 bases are TGTGCCAGCAGCAAAGGCGCGCCAAGCTCCTACAATGAGCAGTTCTTC.

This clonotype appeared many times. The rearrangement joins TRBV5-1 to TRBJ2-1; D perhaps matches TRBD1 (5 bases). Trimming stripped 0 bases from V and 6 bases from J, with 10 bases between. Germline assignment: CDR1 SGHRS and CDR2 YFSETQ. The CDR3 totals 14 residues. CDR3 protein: CASSLGEGANEQFF. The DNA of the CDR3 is TGCGCCAGCAGCTTGGGGGAAGGGGCCAATGAGCAGTTCTTC.

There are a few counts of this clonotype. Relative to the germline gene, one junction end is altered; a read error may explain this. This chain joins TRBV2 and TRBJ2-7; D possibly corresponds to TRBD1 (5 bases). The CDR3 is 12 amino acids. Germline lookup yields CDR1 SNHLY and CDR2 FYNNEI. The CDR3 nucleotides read TGTGCCAGCAGTCGCCAGGGATACGGGCAGTACTTC. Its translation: CASSRQGYGQYF.

CDR3 sequence reads: CATSDGDGINTEAFF. CDR3 bases: TGTGCCACCAGTGATGGGGACGGAATTAACACTGAAGCTTTCTTT. The chain uses TRBV24-1 and TRBJ1-1; TRBD1 might be the D (5 bases). Trimming left V 3 bases short and J 2 bases short, with 12 bases between. The CDR3 is 15 amino acids. Germline loops: CDR1 KGHDR, CDR2 SFDVKD.

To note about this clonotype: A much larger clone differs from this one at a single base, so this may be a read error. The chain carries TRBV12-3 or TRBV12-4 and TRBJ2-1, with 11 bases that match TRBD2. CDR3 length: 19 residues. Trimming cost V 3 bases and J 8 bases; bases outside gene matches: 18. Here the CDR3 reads CASSFWGVGTSGPTDEQFF. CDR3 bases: TGTGCCAGCAGTTTCTGGGGAGTGGGGACTAGCGGACCCACGGATGAGCAGTTCTTC.

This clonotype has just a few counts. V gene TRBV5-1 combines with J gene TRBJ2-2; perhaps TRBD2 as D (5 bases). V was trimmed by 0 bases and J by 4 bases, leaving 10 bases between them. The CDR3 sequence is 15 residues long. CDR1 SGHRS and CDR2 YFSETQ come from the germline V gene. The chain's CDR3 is CASSLDGKSTGELFF. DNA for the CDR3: TGCGCCAGCAGCTTGGACGGGAAAAGCACCGGGGAGCTGTTTTTT. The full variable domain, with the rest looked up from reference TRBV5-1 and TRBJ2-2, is KAGVTQTPRYLIKTRGQQVTLSCSPISGHRSVSWYQQTPGQGLQFLFEYFSETQRNKGNFPGRFSGRQFSNSRSEMNVSTLELGDSALYLCASSLDGKSTGELFFGEGSRLTVL.

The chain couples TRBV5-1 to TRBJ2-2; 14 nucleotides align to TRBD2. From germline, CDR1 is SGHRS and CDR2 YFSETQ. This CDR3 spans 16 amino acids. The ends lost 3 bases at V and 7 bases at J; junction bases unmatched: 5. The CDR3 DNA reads TGCGCCAGCAGCTGGAGGACTAGCGGGAGGTTCGGGGAGCTGTTTTTT. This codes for CASSWRTSGRFGELFF. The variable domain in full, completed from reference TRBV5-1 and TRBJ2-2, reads KAGVTQTPRYLIKTRGQQVTLSCSPISGHRSVSWYQQTPGQGLQFLFEYFSETQRNKGNFPGRFSGRQFSNSRSEMNVSTLELGDSALYLCASSWRTSGRFGELFFGEGSRLTVL.

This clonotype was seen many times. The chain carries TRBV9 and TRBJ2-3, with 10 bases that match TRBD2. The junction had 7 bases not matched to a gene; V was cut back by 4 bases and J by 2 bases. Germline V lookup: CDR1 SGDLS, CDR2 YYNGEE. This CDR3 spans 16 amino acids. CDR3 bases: TGTGCCAGCAGCAGTCAAGCGGGAGGGGTCACAGATACGCAGTATTTT. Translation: CASSSQAGGVTDTQYF. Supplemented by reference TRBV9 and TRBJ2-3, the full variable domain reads DSGVTQTPKHLITATGQRVTLRCSPRSGDLSVYWYQQSLDQGLQFLIQYYNGEERAKGNILERFSAQQFPDLHSELNLSSLELGDSALYFCASSSQAGGVTDTQYFGPGTRLTVL.

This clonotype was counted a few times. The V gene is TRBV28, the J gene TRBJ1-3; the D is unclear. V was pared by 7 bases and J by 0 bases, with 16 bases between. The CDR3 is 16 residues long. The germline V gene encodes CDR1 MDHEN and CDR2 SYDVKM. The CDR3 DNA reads TGTGCCAGCAACTCCCCAGGAGGAGCCTCTGGAAACACCATATATTTT. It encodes CASNSPGGASGNTIYF. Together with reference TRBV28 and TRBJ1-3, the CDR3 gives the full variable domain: DVKVTQSSRYLVKRTGEKVFLECVQDMDHENMFWYRQDPGLGLRLIYFSYDVKMKEKGDIPEGYSVSREKKERFSLILESASTNQTSMYLCASNSPGGASGNTIYFGEGSWLTVV.

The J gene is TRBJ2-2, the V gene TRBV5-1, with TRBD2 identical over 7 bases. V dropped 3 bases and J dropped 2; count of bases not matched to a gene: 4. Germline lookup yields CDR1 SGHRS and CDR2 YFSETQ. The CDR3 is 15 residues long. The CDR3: CASSSPSGNTGELFF. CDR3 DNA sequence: TGCGCCAGCAGCTCGCCTAGCGGTAACACCGGGGAGCTGTTTTTT.

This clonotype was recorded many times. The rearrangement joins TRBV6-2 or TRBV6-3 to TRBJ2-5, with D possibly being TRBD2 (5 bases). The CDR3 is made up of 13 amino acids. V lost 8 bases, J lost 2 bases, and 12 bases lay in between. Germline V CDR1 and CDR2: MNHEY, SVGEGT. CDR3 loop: CASEGWEQETQYF. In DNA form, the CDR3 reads TGTGCCAGCGAGGGATGGGAACAAGAGACCCAGTACTTC.

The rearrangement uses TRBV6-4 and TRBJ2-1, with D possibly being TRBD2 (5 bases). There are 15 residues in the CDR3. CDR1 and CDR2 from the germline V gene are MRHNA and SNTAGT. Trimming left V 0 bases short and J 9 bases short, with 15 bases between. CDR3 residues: CASSDSLARRGEQFF. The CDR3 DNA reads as TGTGCCAGCAGTGACTCCCTAGCCCGCCGCGGTGAGCAGTTCTTC.

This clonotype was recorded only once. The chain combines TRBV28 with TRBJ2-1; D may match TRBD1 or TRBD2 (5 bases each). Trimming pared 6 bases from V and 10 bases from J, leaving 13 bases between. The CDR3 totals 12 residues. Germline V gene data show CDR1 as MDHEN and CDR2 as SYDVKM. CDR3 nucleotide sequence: TGTGCCAGCAGGACCTTCGGGGCGGAGCAGTTCTTC. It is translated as CASRTFGAEQFF.

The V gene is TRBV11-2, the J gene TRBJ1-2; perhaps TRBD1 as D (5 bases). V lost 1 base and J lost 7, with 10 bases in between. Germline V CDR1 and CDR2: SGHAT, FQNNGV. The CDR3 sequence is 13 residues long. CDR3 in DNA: TGTGCCAGCAGCTTAGGGGGGGAAGGTGGCTACACCTTC. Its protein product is CASSLGGEGGYTF.

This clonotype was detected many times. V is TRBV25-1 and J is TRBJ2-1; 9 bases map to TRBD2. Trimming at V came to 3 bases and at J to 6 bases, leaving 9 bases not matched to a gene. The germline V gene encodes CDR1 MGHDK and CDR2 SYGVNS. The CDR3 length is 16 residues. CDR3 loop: CASSELAGGPVNEQFF. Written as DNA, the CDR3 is TGTGCCAGCAGTGAGTTGGCGGGAGGGCCGGTCAATGAGCAGTTCTTC.

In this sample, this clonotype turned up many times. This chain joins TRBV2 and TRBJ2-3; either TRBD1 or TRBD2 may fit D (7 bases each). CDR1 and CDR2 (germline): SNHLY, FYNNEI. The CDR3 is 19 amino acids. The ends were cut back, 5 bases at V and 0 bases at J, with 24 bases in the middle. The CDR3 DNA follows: TGTGCCAGCAGTCCGGGCCCCAGGGGGGGAGGGCATAGCACAGATACGCAGTATTTT. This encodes CASSPGPRGGGHSTDTQYF.

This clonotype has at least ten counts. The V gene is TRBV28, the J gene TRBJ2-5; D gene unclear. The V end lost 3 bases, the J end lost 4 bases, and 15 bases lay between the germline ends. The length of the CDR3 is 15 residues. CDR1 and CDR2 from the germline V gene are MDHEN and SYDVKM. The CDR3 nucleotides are TGTGCCAGCAGTTTCCGTGTGGGGTTTATAGAGACCCAGTACTTC. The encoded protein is CASSFRVGFIETQYF.

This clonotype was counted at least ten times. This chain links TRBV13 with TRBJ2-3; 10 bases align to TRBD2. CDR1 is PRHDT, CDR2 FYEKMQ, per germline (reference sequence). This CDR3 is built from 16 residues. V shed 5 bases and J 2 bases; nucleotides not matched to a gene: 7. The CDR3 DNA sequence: TGTGCCAGCAGCCGTAGGACTAGCGGCTACACAGATACGCAGTATTTT. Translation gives CASSRRTSGYTDTQYF.

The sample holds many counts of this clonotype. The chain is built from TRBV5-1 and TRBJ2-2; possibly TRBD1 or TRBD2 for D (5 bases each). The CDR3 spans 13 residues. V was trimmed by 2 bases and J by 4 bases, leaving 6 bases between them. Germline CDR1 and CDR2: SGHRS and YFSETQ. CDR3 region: CASSFGATGELFF. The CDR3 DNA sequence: TGCGCCAGCAGCTTCGGGGCCACCGGGGAGCTGTTTTTT. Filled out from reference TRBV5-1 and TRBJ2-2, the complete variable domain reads KAGVTQTPRYLIKTRGQQVTLSCSPISGHRSVSWYQQTPGQGLQFLFEYFSETQRNKGNFPGRFSGRQFSNSRSEMNVSTLELGDSALYLCASSFGATGELFFGEGSRLTVL.

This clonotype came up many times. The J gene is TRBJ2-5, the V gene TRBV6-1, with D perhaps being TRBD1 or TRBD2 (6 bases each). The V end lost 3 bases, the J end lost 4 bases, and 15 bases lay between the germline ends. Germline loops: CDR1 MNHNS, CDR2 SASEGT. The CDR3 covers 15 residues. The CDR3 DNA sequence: TGTGCCAGCAGTGATACAGGGAGGCTGGTAGAGACCCAGTACTTC. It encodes CASSDTGRLVETQYF.

CDR3 in amino acids: CASSTTGDNEQFF. The CDR3 nucleotides are TGTGCCAGCAGTACCACAGGAGACAATGAGCAGTTCTTC. The rearrangement links TRBV6-2 or TRBV6-3 to TRBJ2-1, with D possibly TRBD1 on 5 matching bases. Germline V gene sequence: CDR1 MNHEY, CDR2 SVGEGT. Deletions cut 5 bases from V and 5 bases from J, with 10 bases between. This CDR3 region has 13 residues.

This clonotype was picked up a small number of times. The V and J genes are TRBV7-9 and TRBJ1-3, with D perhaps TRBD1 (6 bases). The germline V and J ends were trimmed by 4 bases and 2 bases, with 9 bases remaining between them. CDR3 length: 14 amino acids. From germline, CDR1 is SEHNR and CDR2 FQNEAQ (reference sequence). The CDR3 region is CASSSGQPGNTIYF. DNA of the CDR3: TGTGCCAGCAGCTCCGGACAGCCTGGAAACACCATATATTTT.

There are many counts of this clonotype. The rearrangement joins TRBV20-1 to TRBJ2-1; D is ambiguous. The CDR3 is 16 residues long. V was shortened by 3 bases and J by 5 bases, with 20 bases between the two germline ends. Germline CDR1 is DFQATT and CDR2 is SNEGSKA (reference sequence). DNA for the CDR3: TGCAGTGCTAGGGGATCTGTAGGCCTCCTAGACAATGAGCAGTTCTTC. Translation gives CSARGSVGLLDNEQFF.

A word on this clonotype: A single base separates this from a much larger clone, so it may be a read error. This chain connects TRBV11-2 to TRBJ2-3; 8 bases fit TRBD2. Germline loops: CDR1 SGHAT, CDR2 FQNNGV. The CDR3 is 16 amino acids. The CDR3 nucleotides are TGTGCCAGCAGCCGGGGGGTAGCGGGGCTCACAGATACGCGGTATTTT. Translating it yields CASSRGVAGLTDTRYF.

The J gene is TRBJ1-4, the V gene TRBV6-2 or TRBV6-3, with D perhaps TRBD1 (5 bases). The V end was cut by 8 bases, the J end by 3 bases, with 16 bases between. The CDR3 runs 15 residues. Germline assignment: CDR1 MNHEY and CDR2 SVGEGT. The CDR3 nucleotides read TGTGCCAGCTTGGTACAGGAGACATCTAATGAAAAACTGTTTTTT. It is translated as CASLVQETSNEKLFF.

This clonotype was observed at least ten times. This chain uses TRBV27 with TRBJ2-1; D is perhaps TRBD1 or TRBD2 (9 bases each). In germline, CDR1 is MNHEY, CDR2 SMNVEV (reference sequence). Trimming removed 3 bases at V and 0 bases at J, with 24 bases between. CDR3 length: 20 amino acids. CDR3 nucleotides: TGTGCCAGCAGTTTTACTGACAGGGGGTATAGCGGGGGCTCCTACAATGAGCAGTTCTTC. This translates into CASSFTDRGYSGGSYNEQFF.

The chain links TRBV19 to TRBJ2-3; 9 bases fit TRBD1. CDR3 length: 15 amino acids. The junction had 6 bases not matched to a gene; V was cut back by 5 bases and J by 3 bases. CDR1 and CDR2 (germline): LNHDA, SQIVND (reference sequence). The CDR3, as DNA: TGTGCCAGTAGTGGGGGACAGGGACGGACAGATACGCAGTATTTT. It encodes CASSGGQGRTDTQYF.

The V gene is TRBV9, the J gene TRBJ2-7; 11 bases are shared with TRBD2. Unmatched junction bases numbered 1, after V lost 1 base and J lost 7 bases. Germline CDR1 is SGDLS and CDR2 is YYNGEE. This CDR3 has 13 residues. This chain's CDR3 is CASSVRLAGEQYF. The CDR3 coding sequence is TGTGCCAGCAGCGTACGACTAGCGGGGGAGCAGTACTTC.

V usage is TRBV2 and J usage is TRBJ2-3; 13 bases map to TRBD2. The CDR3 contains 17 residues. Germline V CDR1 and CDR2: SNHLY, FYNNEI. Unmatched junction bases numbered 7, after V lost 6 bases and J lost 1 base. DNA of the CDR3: TGTGCCAGCAGGCGTTTAGGACTAGCGGGAGGCACAGATACGCAGTATTTT. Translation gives CASRRLGLAGGTDTQYF.

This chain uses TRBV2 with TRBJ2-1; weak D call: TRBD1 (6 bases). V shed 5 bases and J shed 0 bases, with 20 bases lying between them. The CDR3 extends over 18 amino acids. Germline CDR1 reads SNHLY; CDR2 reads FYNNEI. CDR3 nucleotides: TGTGCCAGCAGTCGAGAAGGGCAGGGGTTGAGCTCCTACAATGAGCAGTTCTTC. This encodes CASSREGQGLSSYNEQFF. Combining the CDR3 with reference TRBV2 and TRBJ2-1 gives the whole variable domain EPEVTQTPSHQVTQMGQEVILRCVPISNHLYFYWYRQILGQKVEFLVSFYNNEISEKSEIFDDQFSVERPDGSNFTLKIRSTKLEDSAMYFCASSREGQGLSSYNEQFFGPGTRLTVL.